These T cell receptor beta chains were read from a single sample in a study of blood T cells in healthy people across ages. MiXCR was run by TCRdb on the 5' RACE reads, yielding one entry per CDR3 protein. The repertoire holds hundreds of thousands of distinct CDR3 sequences, with less than 25% as singletons. The same data also went into a second study, on T cells of mothers and their children.

The sequencing sample was made of blood. The receptors were sampled from a boy between 5 and 17 years old in good health. Both conserved end residues are part of each CDR3. Fields, in order: CDR3 length, D gene, V gene, J gene, clone size, CDR3 DNA, CDR3 protein. A D gene is named only where the DNA matches it firmly. Clone size is not always given. Where it is, it says once, few, many or a class for expanded clones.

len: 15; d_gene: TRBD1; v_gene: TRBV2; j_gene: TRBJ1-2; abundance: .; CDR3nt: TGTGCCAGCAGTGAGACGAAGGGGGCGCCCGGTGGCTACACCTTC; CDR3aa: CASSETKGAPGGYTF
len: 12; d_gene: .; v_gene: TRBV25-1; j_gene: TRBJ2-5; abundance: few; CDR3nt: TGTGCCAGCAGTTCGGCCCAAGAGACCCAGTACTTC; CDR3aa: CASSSAQETQYF
len: 15; d_gene: .; v_gene: TRBV25-1; j_gene: TRBJ1-6; abundance: few; CDR3nt: TGTGCCAGCTCTCCTCGGGGGGTCGATAATTCACCCCTCCACTTT; CDR3aa: CASSPRGVDNSPLHF
len: 16; d_gene: TRBD1; v_gene: TRBV29-1; j_gene: TRBJ2-3; abundance: .; CDR3nt: TGCAGCGTTCTTCACGCCGGGACAGGGGGTAGGGATACGCAGTATTTT; CDR3aa: CSVLHAGTGGRDTQYF
len: 14; d_gene: TRBD1; v_gene: TRBV2; j_gene: TRBJ1-1; abundance: .; CDR3nt: TGTGCCAGCAGTGGGACAGGGCTTTACACTGAAGCTTTCTTT; CDR3aa: CASSGTGLYTEAFF
len: 15; d_gene: .; v_gene: TRBV4-1; j_gene: TRBJ2-5; abundance: few; CDR3nt: TGCGCCAGCAGCCAAGCCTTATGGCGCCAAGAGACCCAGTACTTC; CDR3aa: CASSQALWRQETQYF
len: 13; d_gene: .; v_gene: TRBV19; j_gene: TRBJ2-1; abundance: .; CDR3nt: TGTGCCAGTAGTATGAGTAGGAACAATGAGCAGTTCTTC; CDR3aa: CASSMSRNNEQFF
len: 18; d_gene: TRBD1; v_gene: TRBV7-9; j_gene: TRBJ2-5; abundance: few; CDR3nt: TGTGCCAGCAGCTTATCTCCCATCGAGACAGGGGGCTTGGAGACCCAGTACTTC; CDR3aa: CASSLSPIETGGLETQYF
len: 13; d_gene: TRBD1; v_gene: TRBV29-1; j_gene: TRBJ1-1; abundance: .; CDR3nt: TGCAGCGTCGTAGGGGGCGCGGGCACTGAAGCTTTCTTT; CDR3aa: CSVVGGAGTEAFF
len: 17; d_gene: TRBD1; v_gene: TRBV4-3; j_gene: TRBJ2-1; abundance: .; CDR3nt: TGCGCCAGCAGCCAGAATCAACCGGGACAGGGCTACAATGAGCAGTTCTTC; CDR3aa: CASSQNQPGQGYNEQFF
len: 15; d_gene: .; v_gene: TRBV29-1; j_gene: TRBJ2-2; abundance: few; CDR3nt: TGCAGCGTTGAAACTTGGATAGGGGATTACGGGGAGCTGTTTTTT; CDR3aa: CSVETWIGDYGELFF
len: 11; d_gene: .; v_gene: TRBV9; j_gene: TRBJ1-4; abundance: .; CDR3nt: TGTGCCAGCAGCGTAGGCCGGAAACCGTTTTTT; CDR3aa: CASSVGRKPFF
len: 16; d_gene: .; v_gene: TRBV10-3; j_gene: TRBJ1-4; abundance: many; CDR3nt: TGTGCCATCAGTGATCCGGGGGGACCCGTCCGGGAAAAACTGTTTTTT; CDR3aa: CAISDPGGPVREKLFF
len: 21; d_gene: .; v_gene: TRBV3-1; j_gene: TRBJ2-7; abundance: .; CDR3nt: TGTGCCAGCAGCCAATTCAGTCTGAAAAAACCGCGGGGTGGCCCCTTATACGAGCAGTACTTC; CDR3aa: CASSQFSLKKPRGGPLYEQYF
len: 17; d_gene: .; v_gene: TRBV27; j_gene: TRBJ1-1; abundance: few; CDR3nt: TGTGCCAGCAGTTTATCTTGGGGAACGGCCCTGAACACTGAAGCTTTCTTT; CDR3aa: CASSLSWGTALNTEAFF
len: 15; d_gene: .; v_gene: TRBV9; j_gene: TRBJ2-5; abundance: .; CDR3nt: TGTGCCAGCAGCGTCTTCGGGCAGGACCAAGAGACCCAGTACTTC; CDR3aa: CASSVFGQDQETQYF
len: 14; d_gene: .; v_gene: TRBV14; j_gene: TRBJ2-1; abundance: few; CDR3nt: TGTGCCAGCAGCCAAGATAGGCTTTACAATGAGCAGTTCTTC; CDR3aa: CASSQDRLYNEQFF
len: 12; d_gene: .; v_gene: TRBV12-3/TRBV12-4; j_gene: TRBJ1-1; abundance: .; CDR3nt: TGTGCCAGCACCCTTACCGGGGATGAAGCTTTCTTT; CDR3aa: CASTLTGDEAFF
len: 14; d_gene: .; v_gene: TRBV7-9; j_gene: TRBJ1-2; abundance: few; CDR3nt: TGTGCCAGCACCTCGGGGGCTCTTAATGAAGGCTACACCTTC; CDR3aa: CASTSGALNEGYTF
len: 17; d_gene: TRBD2; v_gene: TRBV20-1; j_gene: TRBJ2-3; abundance: few; CDR3nt: TGCAGTGCTATCGTGGGACTAGCGCGTCGTAGCACAGATACGCAGTATTTT; CDR3aa: CSAIVGLARRSTDTQYF
len: 17; d_gene: TRBD2; v_gene: TRBV4-3; j_gene: TRBJ2-5; abundance: .; CDR3nt: TGCGCCAGCAGCCAAGAAGTCCCCAGCGGGGGCAGGGAGACCCAGTACTTC; CDR3aa: CASSQEVPSGGRETQYF
len: 16; d_gene: .; v_gene: TRBV5-1; j_gene: TRBJ2-2; abundance: few; CDR3nt: TGCGCCAGCAGCTTGTTAAGCGGCACGAACACCGGGGAGCTGTTTTTT; CDR3aa: CASSLLSGTNTGELFF
len: 16; d_gene: TRBD2; v_gene: TRBV28; j_gene: TRBJ2-1; abundance: few; CDR3nt: TGTGCCAGCAGTTTATATTTAGCTAGCGGGTTTAATGAGCAGTTCTTC; CDR3aa: CASSLYLASGFNEQFF
len: 18; d_gene: TRBD1; v_gene: TRBV19; j_gene: TRBJ1-1; abundance: .; CDR3nt: TGTGCCAGCCGAGGTGTTGGATTGAGGGACAGGGTGAACACTGAAGCTTTCTTT; CDR3aa: CASRGVGLRDRVNTEAFF
len: 14; d_gene: TRBD1; v_gene: TRBV28; j_gene: TRBJ1-3; abundance: .; CDR3nt: TGTGCCAGCAGTTTTACAGGGGCTGGAAACACCATATATTTT; CDR3aa: CASSFTGAGNTIYF
len: 11; d_gene: .; v_gene: TRBV25-1; j_gene: TRBJ1-2; abundance: .; CDR3nt: TGTGCCAGCAGTGCGGCCGTGACGGCAGTCTTC; CDR3aa: CASSAAVTAVF
len: 14; d_gene: .; v_gene: TRBV7-8; j_gene: TRBJ1-4; abundance: .; CDR3nt: TGTGCCAGCAGCCTGGGGAGTAGCGATGAAAAACTGTTTTTT; CDR3aa: CASSLGSSDEKLFF
len: 15; d_gene: TRBD2; v_gene: TRBV4-3; j_gene: TRBJ2-1; abundance: .; CDR3nt: TGCGCCAGCAGCCTCGGGAGGGGCCTCTACAATGAGCAGTTCTTC; CDR3aa: CASSLGRGLYNEQFF
len: 18; d_gene: TRBD2; v_gene: TRBV20-1; j_gene: TRBJ2-1; abundance: .; CDR3nt: TGCAGTGCTAAAGGACTAGCGGGAGGTTCCCCCAACTACAATGAGCAGTTCTTC; CDR3aa: CSAKGLAGGSPNYNEQFF
len: 17; d_gene: .; v_gene: TRBV7-9; j_gene: TRBJ1-6; abundance: .; CDR3nt: TGTGCCAGCAGCTTACCGTCGGCTATTTCCAATAATTCACCCCTCCACTTT; CDR3aa: CASSLPSAISNNSPLHF
len: 15; d_gene: .; v_gene: TRBV12-3/TRBV12-4; j_gene: TRBJ2-3; abundance: few; CDR3nt: TGTGCCAGCACCCAAAACCCGGGCCCCACAGATACGCAGTATTTT; CDR3aa: CASTQNPGPTDTQYF
len: 17; d_gene: TRBD2; v_gene: TRBV15; j_gene: TRBJ2-5; abundance: .; CDR3nt: TGTGCCACCAGCAGAGTCGATCAGGGACTAGAAGAAGGGACCCAGTACTTC; CDR3aa: CATSRVDQGLEEGTQYF
len: 15; d_gene: .; v_gene: TRBV20-1; j_gene: TRBJ2-1; abundance: .; CDR3nt: TGCAGTGCTAAGTTCCGGGAGAAGTCCTACAATGAGCAGTTCTTC; CDR3aa: CSAKFREKSYNEQFF
len: 20; d_gene: TRBD2; v_gene: TRBV6-5; j_gene: TRBJ2-1; abundance: few; CDR3nt: TGTGCCAGCAGTTACCCAGGGACTAGCGGACCTTGGAGCTCCTACAATGAGCAGTTCTTC; CDR3aa: CASSYPGTSGPWSSYNEQFF
len: 15; d_gene: .; v_gene: TRBV24-1; j_gene: TRBJ2-1; abundance: .; CDR3nt: TGTGCCACCAGTGGTCCCCGGGACAACGACAATGAGCAGTTCTTC; CDR3aa: CATSGPRDNDNEQFF
len: 15; d_gene: TRBD2; v_gene: TRBV15; j_gene: TRBJ2-3; abundance: .; CDR3nt: TGTGCCACCAACAGAGGACTAGTCATAGGAGATACGCAGTATTTT; CDR3aa: CATNRGLVIGDTQYF
len: 19; d_gene: .; v_gene: TRBV10-3; j_gene: TRBJ1-4; abundance: .; CDR3nt: TGTGCCATCAGTGAGTCTAGGACAGCGGGGATCGCAACTAATGACAAACTGTTTTTT; CDR3aa: CAISESRTAGIATNDKLFF
len: 16; d_gene: TRBD2; v_gene: TRBV19; j_gene: TRBJ2-7; abundance: .; CDR3nt: TGTGCCAGTAGTATGGGGACTAGCGGGACCTACTACGAGCAGTACTTC; CDR3aa: CASSMGTSGTYYEQYF
len: 13; d_gene: TRBD1; v_gene: TRBV29-1; j_gene: TRBJ2-5; abundance: .; CDR3nt: TGCAGCGTTGACGAGGGGGCAGGAGAGACCCAGTACTTC; CDR3aa: CSVDEGAGETQYF
len: 16; d_gene: TRBD2; v_gene: TRBV4-2; j_gene: TRBJ2-7; abundance: few; CDR3nt: TGTGCCAGCAGCCAGGGACCTCTAGCGGGAGAGGTCGAGCAGTACTTC; CDR3aa: CASSQGPLAGEVEQYF
len: 17; d_gene: .; v_gene: TRBV28; j_gene: TRBJ2-7; abundance: .; CDR3nt: TGTGCCAGCAGTTTACATAGGGGGGAATTTCGCTCCTACGAGCAGTACTTC; CDR3aa: CASSLHRGEFRSYEQYF